This T cell receptor beta chain appears in the sequencing data of a study of regulatory T cells in long-lasting Graves disease. As to time point: newly diagnosed GD, antithyroid drugs for less than 3 months. The TCR library used RNA extracted from PBMCs. Building the TCR beta libraries relied on iRepertoire HTBI primers, and CDR3 regions underwent Arm-PCR. MiXCR, applied by TCRdb to the multiplex PCR reads, yields one record per CDR3 protein. The table lists about 220,000 distinct CDR3 sequences, roughly 19% of them singletons, with over 9.5% in the top ten. The germline gives CDR1 MNHNS, CDR2 SASEGT. Germline trimming cut 2 bases from V and 7 bases from J; bases unmatched to any gene: 14. The CDR3 extends over 18 amino acids. This clonotype was counted many times. The sample was also reused in another study, on T cells in Graves' hyperthyroidism and ophthalmopathy. According to that study: Those patients with uncontrolled infection, other autoimmune disease, pregnancy or lactation were excluded.

The sequence derives from a woman in her thirties with Graves disease. This chain connects TRBV6-1 to TRBJ2-7; TRBD2 aligns across 13 bases. Here the sequenced sample was peripheral blood mononuclear cells (PBMCs), taken at new diagnosis, from a patient treated with antithyroid drugs. For the CDR3, the DNA is TGTGCCAGCAGTGAACCCCCTCGGGGACTAGCGGGAAAAGAAGAGCAGTACTTC. This sequence encodes CASSEPPRGLAGKEEQYF.